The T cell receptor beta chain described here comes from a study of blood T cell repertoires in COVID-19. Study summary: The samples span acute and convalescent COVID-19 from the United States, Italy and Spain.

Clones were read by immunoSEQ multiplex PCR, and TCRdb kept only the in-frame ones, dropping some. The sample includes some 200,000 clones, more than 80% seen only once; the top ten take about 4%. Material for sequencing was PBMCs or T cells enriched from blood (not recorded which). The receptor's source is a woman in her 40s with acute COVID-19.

For the CDR3, the DNA is TGTGCCAGCAGTGACCGTAGTCAGAGGGCTTTCTTT. Its translation: CASSDRSQRAFF. The chain is built from TRBV2 and TRBJ1-1, with D unclear. The CDR3 covers 12 residues. The V gene lost 3 bases and the J gene lost 11 bases, with 13 bases spanning the gap. From germline, CDR1 is SNHLY and CDR2 FYNNEI.